These T cell receptor beta chains were read from a single sample in a study of shared clonotypes between healthy human individuals. Only in-frame clones appear in the TCRdb table, and some are missing; sequencing was by immunoSEQ multiplex PCR. The sample has some 2,500,000 clones, 80% to 95% seen once. The sample taken for sequencing was naive CD4+ T cells from PBMCs. The source is a young man in good health. Some clones in this sample may be carry-over from other donors' samples. CDR3s include the opening cysteine and the closing phenylalanine or tryptophan. The D gene is left open where the match is weak. Some rows mark clone size as missing; the rest say once, few, many or name a class of expanded clone.

clone_size j_call v_call d_call cdr3_nt cdr3_aa
- TRBJ1-4 TRBV6-1 - TGTGCCAGCAGTGAAGACAGCGAAAAACTGTTTTTT CASSEDSEKLFF
- TRBJ2-1 TRBV7-9 TRBD2 TGTGCCAGCAGCTTAAGGATTCGGGCTAGCGGGTACTACAATGAGCAGTTCTTC CASSLRIRASGYYNEQFF
- TRBJ2-7 TRBV30 - TGTGCCTGGGGGAACCGGGGTGAGCAGTACTTC CAWGNRGEQYF
- TRBJ1-2 TRBV18 TRBD1 TGTGCCAGCTCACCACTTACTCCGGGACAGGGCGAGTATGGCTACACCTTC CASSPLTPGQGEYGYTF
- TRBJ2-5 TRBV2 - TGTGCCAGCAGTGTTAGCGTGTACCAAGAGACCCAGTACTTC CASSVSVYQETQYF
- TRBJ2-1 TRBV4-3 TRBD2 TGCGCCAGCAGCCAAAGACTAGCGCAAGACTTTTACAATGAGCAGTTCTTC CASSQRLAQDFYNEQFF
- TRBJ2-3 TRBV7-9 - TGTGCCAGCAGCCCACGGCGTAGCACAGATACGCAGTATTTT CASSPRRSTDTQYF
- TRBJ1-1 TRBV18 - TGTGCCAGCTCACCAAGTACGGGGGACACTGAAGCTTTCTTT CASSPSTGDTEAFF
- TRBJ2-5 TRBV7-8 - TGTGCCAGCAGGCGAAGTTTCCAAGAGACCCAGTACTTC CASRRSFQETQYF
once TRBJ1-5 TRBV7-2 - TGTGCCAGCAGCCGACCGGGTAATAGCAATCAGCCCCAGCATTTT CASSRPGNSNQPQHF
- TRBJ2-7 TRBV6-1 - TGTGCCAGCAGTGAAAACAGGGACGAGCAGTACTTC CASSENRDEQYF
- TRBJ1-2 TRBV5-8 - TGTGCCAGCAGCTTGCCTCAGGGAGGCTATGGCTACACCTTC CASSLPQGGYGYTF
- TRBJ2-6 TRBV25-1 - TGTGCCAGCAGCCCCTCCCGGTTAGGGGCCAACGTCCTGACTTTC CASSPSRLGANVLTF
- TRBJ2-1 TRBV6-1 - TGTGCCAGCGAGTGGGGTCAGATGAACAATGAGCAGTTCTTC CASEWGQMNNEQFF
- TRBJ2-1 TRBV7-9 TRBD2 TGTGCCAGCAGTTACGGGAGGGCCCGCGGGAATGAGCAGTTCTTC CASSYGRARGNEQFF
- TRBJ2-3 TRBV27 - TGTGCCAGCAGTTTATTGGGGAGGGGGAGCTACACAGATACGCAGTATTTT CASSLLGRGSYTDTQYF
- TRBJ1-1 TRBV30 - TGTGCCTGGATAGCAAGTAGGGAAATCACTGAAGCTTTCTTT CAWIASREITEAFF
- TRBJ2-1 TRBV6-1 TRBD1 TGTGCCACCCTCCGGACAGGGGATGAGCAGTTCTTC CATLRTGDEQFF
- TRBJ1-2 TRBV29-1 - TGCAGCGTCGCACCGGGAAACTATGGCTACACCTTC CSVAPGNYGYTF
- TRBJ2-3 TRBV7-2 - TGTGCCACAGGGGATAGCACAGATACGCAGTATTTT CATGDSTDTQYF
- TRBJ2-1 TRBV28 TRBD2 TGTGCCAGCAGCCAACTAGCGGGGGAATTCTTC CASSQLAGEFF
- TRBJ1-2 TRBV7-6 - TGTGCCAGCAGCCCCCCAAACAATCGAGGCTACACCTTC CASSPPNNRGYTF
- TRBJ2-3 TRBV25-1 - TGTGCCAGCAGGGAGGACCGTGCGGAAAACACAGATACGCAGTATTTT CASREDRAENTDTQYF
- TRBJ2-7 TRBV28 - TGTGCCAGCAGCCAATACGGGGCCCCCCAGTACTTC CASSQYGAPQYF
- TRBJ1-2 TRBV6-5 TRBD1 TGTGCCAGCAAAAGGGACAGTCCTAACTATGGCTACACCTTC CASKRDSPNYGYTF
- TRBJ1-5 TRBV15 - TGTGCCACCAACAGGGAGGGCGGCAATCAGCCCCAGCATTTT CATNREGGNQPQHF
- TRBJ2-3 TRBV28 - TGTGCCAGCAGTTTATGGGCTAGCACAGATACGCAGTATTTT CASSLWASTDTQYF
- TRBJ1-1 TRBV6-5 TRBD1 TGTGCCAGCAGACCCGGACAGGTAGTTGCTGAAGCTTTCTTT CASRPGQVVAEAFF
- TRBJ2-7 TRBV28 - TGTGCCAGCAGTTCCCCGTGGGGAGCGGCTCAGGGATACGAGCAGTACTTC CASSSPWGAAQGYEQYF
- TRBJ1-2 TRBV19 - TGTGCCAGTAGTATCCGAGGGGGCTATGGCTACACCTTC CASSIRGGYGYTF
- TRBJ2-5 TRBV7-3 TRBD2 TGTGCCAGCAGCAAAGGATCGGGAGGGCCCTGGGAGACCCAGTACTTC CASSKGSGGPWETQYF
- TRBJ2-2 TRBV7-6 - TGTGCCAGCAGCTTAGGCCCCGCACTGAGGAACACCGGGGAGCTGTTTTTT CASSLGPALRNTGELFF
- TRBJ2-4 TRBV7-2 TRBD2 TGTGCCAGCAGCTTACCCGGACTAGCGGCAGCCAAAAACATTCAGTACTTC CASSLPGLAAAKNIQYF
- TRBJ1-1 TRBV7-2 TRBD1 TGTGCCAGCAGCTTTGCAGGGGGGTTTAACACTGAAGCTTTCTTT CASSFAGGFNTEAFF
- TRBJ2-1 TRBV6-1 TRBD2 TGTGCCAGCAGGGTACTAGCGGGATTTGGGGATGAGCAGTTCTTC CASRVLAGFGDEQFF
once TRBJ1-1 TRBV19 TRBD1 TGTGCCAGTAGCCACAGGGGGCGAGGCACTGAAGCTTTCTTT CASSHRGRGTEAFF
- TRBJ1-4 TRBV18 - TGTGCCAGCTCACTTATGTGGCAGATTAATGAAAAACTGTTTTTT CASSLMWQINEKLFF
- TRBJ1-2 TRBV9 TRBD1 TGTGCCAGCAGCGTGACAGGGACCTATGGCTACACCTTC CASSVTGTYGYTF
- TRBJ2-1 TRBV6-1 TRBD2 TGTGCCAGCAGCGACGGACTAGCGGGCCCAAATGAGCAGTTCTTC CASSDGLAGPNEQFF
- TRBJ2-3 TRBV5-1 - TGCGCCAGCAGCTTGGCCGGGTTCCCAGATACGCAGTATTTT CASSLAGFPDTQYF
- TRBJ1-5 TRBV5-1 TRBD1 TGCGCCAGCAGCTTGGGACAGGGGCCCTATCAGCCCCAGCATTTT CASSLGQGPYQPQHF
- TRBJ2-1 TRBV7-3 - TGTGCCAGCAGCTCTCAAGGGGGGTTTAGGTCCTACAATGAGCAGTTCTTC CASSSQGGFRSYNEQFF
- TRBJ2-7 TRBV2 TRBD1 TGTGCCAGCAGTGAAAACAGGGGGCCTAGCTACGAGCAGTACTTC CASSENRGPSYEQYF
- TRBJ2-1 TRBV7-8 - TGTGCCAGCAGCTTAAGAGCATTCCCTCACAATGAGCAGTTCTTC CASSLRAFPHNEQFF
- TRBJ2-4 TRBV5-4 TRBD2 TGTGCCAGCAGCTTGGGTGGTGGCCATCGGGAGGGCATTCAGTACTTC CASSLGGGHREGIQYF
- TRBJ1-1 TRBV6-5 - TGTGCCAGCAGTCGGGGGGGCGCCCGAGGGACTGAAGCTTTCTTT CASSRGGARGTEAFF
- TRBJ2-3 TRBV7-2 - TGTGCCAGCAGCTTAGCTCTCGGCAGATTGGTGGGAGGTATAGATACGCAGTATTTT CASSLALGRLVGGIDTQYF
once TRBJ2-5 TRBV19 - TGTGCCAGTAGTATATCGACAGGGAGGAAGACCCAGTACTTC CASSISTGRKTQYF
- TRBJ2-6 TRBV29-1 TRBD1 TGCAGCGTTCCAGGGGGCAGCTCTGGGGCCAACGTCCTGACTTTC CSVPGGSSGANVLTF
- TRBJ2-1 TRBV9 - TGTGCCAGCAGCGTAATCCCCAACAATGAGCAGTTCTTC CASSVIPNNEQFF
once TRBJ1-4 TRBV28 TRBD1 TGTGCCAGCAGCCCTGCGGCAGGGGGTAATGAAAAACTGTTTTTT CASSPAAGGNEKLFF
- TRBJ2-3 TRBV29-1 TRBD1 TGCAGCGTTGGACAGACAGGGGGTTGGGTAGATACGCAGTATTTT CSVGQTGGWVDTQYF
- TRBJ2-7 TRBV21-1 - TGTGCCAGCAGCAAAAAGGGGCAAGGGACAGGGGGGACCTACGAGCAGTACTTC CASSKKGQGTGGTYEQYF
- TRBJ1-5 TRBV28 TRBD1 TGTGCCAGCAGTTTCCCGGGACAGGGCTCTAGCAATCAGCCCCAGCATTTT CASSFPGQGSSNQPQHF